A single TCR beta chain is shown here with its context. Its specificity is unknown. Clones were sequenced by immunoSEQ multiplex PCR, and TCRdb holds only the in-frame ones, with some missing. The profile covers 8,500 to 10,000 clones, with just over 85% appearing a single time and around 10% taken by the ten largest. Trimming took off 4 bases at V and 6 bases at J, with 7 bases between the two ends. Germline lookup yields CDR1 MNHNS and CDR2 SASEGT. This CDR3 spans 11 amino acids. The sample originates from a study of blood T cell dynamics during melanoma immunotherapy. Study-wide points: Disease-control patients' PBMC repertoires became either more clonal or more diverse at W3.

Time point in this sample: pre-treatment baseline. The clonotype was recovered from a human donor with melanoma. This specimen was blood, taken from a patient treated with checkpoint blockade. V usage is TRBV6-1 and J usage is TRBJ2-7; a weak D match, TRBD1 (6 bases). CDR3 amino acids: CASSAQGEQYF. CDR3 coding DNA: TGTGCCAGCAGTGCACAGGGCGAGCAGTACTTC.